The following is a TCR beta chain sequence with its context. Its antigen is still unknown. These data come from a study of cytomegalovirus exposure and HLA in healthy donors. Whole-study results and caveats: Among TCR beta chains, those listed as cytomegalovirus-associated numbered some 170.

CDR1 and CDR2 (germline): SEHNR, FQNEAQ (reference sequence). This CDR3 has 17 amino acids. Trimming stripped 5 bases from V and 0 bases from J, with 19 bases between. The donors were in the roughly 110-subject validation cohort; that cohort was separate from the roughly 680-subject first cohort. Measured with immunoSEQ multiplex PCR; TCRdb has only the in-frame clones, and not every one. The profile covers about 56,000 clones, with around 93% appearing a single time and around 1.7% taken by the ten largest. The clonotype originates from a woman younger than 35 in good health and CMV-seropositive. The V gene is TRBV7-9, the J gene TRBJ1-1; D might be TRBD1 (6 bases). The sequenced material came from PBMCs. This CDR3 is CASSPPIKDRLNTEAFF. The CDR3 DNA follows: TGTGCCAGCAGCCCCCCAATCAAAGACAGGCTGAACACTGAAGCTTTCTTT.